The 6 T cell receptor beta chains listed next were all sequenced from one sample in a study of radiation and T cells in renal cell carcinoma. Documented time point: baseline pretreatment blood. Treatment here: 15 Gy SBRT to primary tumor, nephrectomy 4 weeks later. Assay: immunoSEQ multiplex PCR; the TCRdb copy retains only in-frame clones and omits some. The data contain about 61,000 clones, over 70% of them singletons. This material consisted of blood, taken from a patient whose treatment included radiotherapy and nephrectomy. These receptors all stem from a man in his sixties with renal cell carcinoma.

The rearrangement links TRBV10-2 to TRBJ1-2, with 7 positions matching TRBD1. Germline V gene data show CDR1 as WSHSY and CDR2 as SAAADI. The J segment lost 8 bases and the V segment lost 6 bases, leaving 6 bases of the junction unmatched. This CDR3 spans 12 amino acids. This chain's CDR3 is CASSRQGDGYTF. CDR3 in DNA: TGCGCCAGCAGCCGGCAGGGGGACGGCTACACCTTC.

The V call is TRBV6-1, the J call TRBJ2-2; either TRBD1 or TRBD2 may fit D (5 bases each). V lost 11 bases and J 5 bases, leaving 18 bases between the germline ends. The CDR3 spans 14 residues. Germline CDR1 is MNHNS and CDR2 is SASEGT. The CDR3 sequence: CALSGRRGTGELFF. The CDR3 DNA follows: TGTGCCTTATCGGGACGAAGGGGAACCGGGGAGCTGTTTTTT.

This chain joins TRBV6-1 and TRBJ1-6; a possible D gene is TRBD1 (6 bases). V was trimmed by 4 bases and J by 0 bases, leaving 13 bases between them. CDR1 MNHNS and CDR2 SASEGT come from the germline V gene. This CDR3 spans 17 amino acids. The CDR3 loop reads CASSAQGQSSYNSPLHF. The CDR3 DNA reads as TGTGCCAGCAGTGCACAGGGTCAGAGCTCCTATAATTCACCCCTCCACTTT.

This chain uses TRBV7-6 with TRBJ1-1; D is undetermined. The CDR3 has 13 amino acids. Germline V gene data show CDR1 as SGHVS and CDR2 as FNYEAQ. Trimming took 5 bases from V and 0 from J, leaving 7 bases between them. CDR3 bases: TGTGCCAGCAGCGCCGACTTGAACACTGAAGCTTTCTTT. Translating gives CASSADLNTEAFF.

The chain combines TRBV13 with TRBJ2-7; TRBD1 agrees at 9 bases. CDR3 length: 13 residues. Germline loops: CDR1 PRHDT, CDR2 FYEKMQ (reference sequence). J was trimmed by 4 bases and V by 5 bases; bases with no gene match: 3. CDR3 region: CASSRGQGYEQYF. CDR3 DNA sequence: TGTGCCAGCAGCCGGGGACAGGGATACGAGCAGTACTTC.

This clone was found once. V is TRBV14 and J is TRBJ2-1, with D tentatively TRBD2 (5 bases). CDR1 is SGHDN, CDR2 FVKESK, per germline. The CDR3 has 16 residues. V was shortened by 2 bases and J by 6 bases, with 17 bases between the two germline ends. The CDR3 reads CASSQPSWENVNEQFF. The CDR3 DNA follows: TGTGCCAGCAGCCAACCGAGTTGGGAGAACGTCAATGAGCAGTTCTTC.